Presented here are 14 T cell receptor beta chains from one specimen sequenced in a study of patients and donors after allogeneic stem cell transplantation. TCRdb reanalysed the RT-PCR reads using MiXCR and keeps one entry per CDR3 protein. The sample lists over 400,000 distinct CDR3 sequences; roughly 17% were seen once. Specimen: blood, either unsorted or a sorted T cell fraction (not recorded which). These receptors all stem from a human donor who was either an allogeneic HSCT recipient or a stem cell or donor lymphocyte infusion donor (not recorded which). It is not recorded whose cells these are; they may come from a transplant donor.

V is TRBV9 and J is TRBJ2-7, with D possibly being TRBD1 (6 bases). The germline gives CDR1 SGDLS, CDR2 YYNGEE. Trimming shortened V by 3 bases and J by 5 bases, and 12 bases separated the two germline ends. The CDR3 runs 13 residues. The CDR3 loop is CASSGQGNHEQYF. For the CDR3, the DNA is TGTGCCAGCAGCGGTCAGGGGAACCACGAGCAGTACTTC.

This clonotype has only a few counts. This chain joins TRBV20-1 and TRBJ2-1; TRBD2 matches at 10 bases. The ends lost 5 bases at V and 6 bases at J; junction bases unmatched: 4. From germline, CDR1 is DFQATT and CDR2 SNEGSKA (reference sequence). The CDR3 runs to 13 residues. The CDR3 sequence is CSARLAGGNEQFF. The DNA for the CDR3 is TGCAGTGCTCGACTAGCGGGCGGCAATGAGCAGTTCTTC.

This clonotype was counted only a few times. V gene TRBV5-4 combines with J gene TRBJ2-2, with 9 bases fitting TRBD1. There are 15 residues in the CDR3. Trimming cost V 4 bases and J 7 bases; bases outside gene matches: 8. Germline V gene data show CDR1 as SGHNT and CDR2 as YYREEE (reference sequence). The CDR3 sequence is CASSKTGTGHGELFF. DNA for the CDR3: TGTGCCAGCAGCAAAACCGGGACAGGGCACGGGGAGCTGTTTTTT.

This clonotype was picked up a small number of times. The rearrangement links TRBV24-1 to TRBJ1-1; TRBD1 agrees at 8 bases. Per the germline V gene, CDR1 is KGHDR and CDR2 is SFDVKD. This CDR3 is built from 15 residues. V was pared by 5 bases and J by 2 bases, with 6 bases of the junction left unmatched. Here the CDR3 DNA reads TGTGCCACCAGTGGTTCCGACAGGGGTAACACTGAAGCTTTCTTT. Protein product: CATSGSDRGNTEAFF.

The J gene is TRBJ2-1, the V gene TRBV7-9; D gene uncertain. V was pared by 4 bases and J by 9 bases, with 10 bases between. Germline CDR1 and CDR2: SEHNR and FQNEAQ (reference sequence). The CDR3 loop spans 12 amino acids. CDR3 region: CASSSPVGEQFF. CDR3 sequence (DNA): TGTGCCAGCAGCTCGCCCGTGGGTGAGCAGTTCTTC. Drawing the rest from reference TRBV7-9 and TRBJ2-1, the complete variable domain is DTGVSQNPRHKITKRGQNVTFRCDPISEHNRLYWYRQTLGQGPEFLTYFQNEAQLEKSRLLSDRFSAERPKGSFSTLEIQRTEQGDSAMYLCASSSPVGEQFFGPGTRLTVL.

In its sample, this clonotype was seen a few times. The chain is built from TRBV4-3 and TRBJ1-1; 8 bases agree with TRBD1. V gave up 2 bases and J gave up 6 bases; unmatched junction bases: 2. From germline, CDR1 is LGHNA and CDR2 YSLEER. The CDR3 consists of 13 residues. CDR3 nucleotides: TGCGCCAGCAGCCAAACAGGGGGTTCTGAAGCTTTCTTT. Amino acid sequence: CASSQTGGSEAFF.

This clonotype turned up a few times. The V call is TRBV24-1, the J call TRBJ1-1; the D gene is possibly TRBD1 (5 bases). This CDR3 spans 14 amino acids. V gave up 2 bases and J gave up 5 bases, with 11 bases separating them. CDR1 and CDR2 from the germline V gene are KGHDR and SFDVKD. For the CDR3, the DNA is TGTGCCACCAGTGATTCACTCAGGGCAACTGAAGCTTTCTTT. Its protein product is CATSDSLRATEAFF.

In its sample, this clonotype was seen a few times. V usage is TRBV4-2 and J usage is TRBJ2-3, with D perhaps matching TRBD2 (5 bases). Trimming cost V 1 base and J 6 bases, with 11 bases left between them. Per germline, CDR1 LGHNA and CDR2 YNFKEQ. The CDR3 is 14 amino acids. The CDR3 bases are TGTGCCAGCAGCCAAGGTTCTAGCATCGATACGCAGTATTTT. Protein: CASSQGSSIDTQYF.

This clonotype was seen a few times. The chain couples TRBV6-2 or TRBV6-3 to TRBJ1-5, with D maybe TRBD1 (5 bases). The V and J ends lost 7 bases and 7 bases respectively, with 20 bases between them. CDR3 length: 15 residues. Germline assignment: CDR1 MNHEY and CDR2 SVGEGT. The CDR3 loop is CASTPSWGEGQPQHF. CDR3 DNA: TGTGCCAGCACCCCATCGTGGGGGGAGGGACAGCCCCAGCATTTT.

The V call is TRBV6-5, the J call TRBJ2-7; D perhaps matches TRBD2 (5 bases). This CDR3 has 17 residues. CDR1 is MNHEY, CDR2 SVGAGI, per germline. Trimming left V 4 bases short and J 6 bases short, with 25 bases between. The CDR3 loop is CASSSPPLTRRPFEQYF. The CDR3 DNA reads as TGTGCCAGCAGTTCCCCCCCGCTCACTAGACGGCCTTTCGAGCAGTACTTC.

This rearrangement joins TRBV12-3 or TRBV12-4 to TRBJ2-6, with D perhaps TRBD1 (6 bases). V was clipped by 3 bases and J by 3 bases, with 15 bases between them. CDR3 length equals 17 residues. In DNA form, the CDR3 reads TGTGCCAGCAGTTTCAGTCCAGGGGCTGTTGGGGCCAACGTCCTGACTTTC. This encodes CASSFSPGAVGANVLTF.

A few counts support this clonotype. CDR3 protein: CAWSSTIPYEQYF. CDR3 bases: TGTGCCTGGAGCTCTACGATTCCCTACGAGCAGTACTTC. The chain carries TRBV30 and TRBJ2-7; D uncertain. The germline V and J ends were trimmed by 3 bases and 2 bases, with 11 bases remaining between them. The germline V gene encodes CDR1 GTSNPN and CDR2 SVGIG (reference sequence). The length of the CDR3 is 13 residues.

This clonotype was seen only a few times. The V gene is TRBV9, the J gene TRBJ2-3; 7 nucleotides align to TRBD2. This CDR3 region has 16 residues. J was trimmed by 5 bases and V by 4 bases; bases with no gene match: 13. CDR1 is SGDLS, CDR2 YYNGEE, per germline. In DNA form, the CDR3 reads TGTGCCAGCAGCCCAGGCTTTAGCGGCGGGGGAGATACGCAGTATTTT. Amino acids: CASSPGFSGGGDTQYF.

The CDR3 DNA reads TGTGCCAGCAGTACCGCCCGCAAGGCCCTCTACCCCTACGAGCAGTACTTC. As protein: CASSTARKALYPYEQYF. This chain connects TRBV27 to TRBJ2-7; no definite D call. The length of the CDR3 is 17 residues. Germline lookup yields CDR1 MNHEY and CDR2 SMNVEV (reference sequence). V was cut by 5 bases and J by 2 bases, with 22 bases left in between.